Listed here is a single TCR beta chain. This specimen belongs to a study of blood T cell repertoires in COVID-19. The germline V gene encodes CDR1 LGHDT and CDR2 YNNKEL (reference sequence). With 6 bases clipped from V and 7 bases from J, the junction kept 3 bases outside the gene matches. The CDR3 spans 13 residues. Measured with immunoSEQ multiplex PCR; TCRdb has only the in-frame clones, and not every one. The sample yields under 300,000 clones, just over 85% seen once. The sample was PBMCs or T cells enriched from blood (not recorded which). The chain uses TRBV3-1 (or the pseudogene TRBV3-2) and TRBJ2-1; 10 positions agree with TRBD2. The TCR was taken from a man aged 18 to 29 who had recovered from COVID-19. This chain's CDR3 is CASSQRGGNEQFF. Written as DNA, the CDR3 is TGTGCCAGCAGTCAGCGGGGGGGAAATGAGCAGTTCTTC.